The clone carrying this TCR beta chain was found a few times. Its specificity is not known. Germline assignment: CDR1 GTSNPN and CDR2 SVGIG (reference sequence). Trimming stripped 2 bases from V and 8 bases from J, with 12 bases between. There are 13 residues in the CDR3. The data are from a study of T cell responses to AZD1222 COVID-19 vaccine. General observations from the study: Only a handful of AZD1222 recipients tested seropositive at baseline. Elevations in Spike-specific TCR breadth and depth followed administration of two AZD1222 doses. It should be noted that donors were predominantly white British and more often female, and clonal diversity was possibly underestimated.

Measured with immunoSEQ multiplex PCR; TCRdb has only the in-frame clones, and not every one. The sample contains around 100,000 clones, 86% of which appear only once. Material: peripheral blood, obtained on day 0 of AZD1222 vaccination. The clonotype originates from an adult in good health. The chain is built from TRBV30 and TRBJ1-4; TRBD1 is a possible D gene (6 bases). The CDR3 DNA follows: TGTGCCTGGAGTCGGGGGGCAGGGGAAAAACTGTTTTTT. Translated: CAWSRGAGEKLFF.